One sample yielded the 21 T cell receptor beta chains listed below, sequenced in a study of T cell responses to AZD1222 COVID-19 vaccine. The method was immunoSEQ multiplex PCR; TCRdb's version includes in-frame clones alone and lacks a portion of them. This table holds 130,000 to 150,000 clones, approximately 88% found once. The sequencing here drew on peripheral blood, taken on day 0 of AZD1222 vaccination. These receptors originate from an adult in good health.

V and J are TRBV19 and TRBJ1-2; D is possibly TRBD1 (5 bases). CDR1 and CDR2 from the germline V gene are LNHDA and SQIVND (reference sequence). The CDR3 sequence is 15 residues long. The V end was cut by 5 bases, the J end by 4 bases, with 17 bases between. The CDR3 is CASSPPARDSYGYTF. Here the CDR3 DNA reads TGTGCCAGTAGTCCGCCTGCCCGGGACTCCTATGGCTACACCTTC.

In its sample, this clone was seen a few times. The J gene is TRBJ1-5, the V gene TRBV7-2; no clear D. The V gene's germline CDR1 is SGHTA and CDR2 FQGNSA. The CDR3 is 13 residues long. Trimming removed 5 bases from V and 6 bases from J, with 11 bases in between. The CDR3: CASSPIVGQPQHF. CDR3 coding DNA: TGTGCCAGCAGCCCGATCGTCGGTCAGCCCCAGCATTTT.

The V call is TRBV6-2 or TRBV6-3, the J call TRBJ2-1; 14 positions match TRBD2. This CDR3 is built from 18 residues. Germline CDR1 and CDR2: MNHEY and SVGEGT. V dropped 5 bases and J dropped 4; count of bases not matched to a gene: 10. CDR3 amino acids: CASSAPTSGGVRYNEQFF. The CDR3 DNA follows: TGTGCCAGCAGTGCTCCGACTAGCGGGGGGGTCAGGTACAATGAGCAGTTCTTC.

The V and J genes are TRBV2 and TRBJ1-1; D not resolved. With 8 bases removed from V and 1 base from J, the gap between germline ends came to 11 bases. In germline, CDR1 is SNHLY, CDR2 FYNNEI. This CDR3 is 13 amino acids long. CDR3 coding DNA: TGTGCCAGCGGAGTTAGGGAGAACACTGAAGCTTTCTTT. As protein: CASGVRENTEAFF.

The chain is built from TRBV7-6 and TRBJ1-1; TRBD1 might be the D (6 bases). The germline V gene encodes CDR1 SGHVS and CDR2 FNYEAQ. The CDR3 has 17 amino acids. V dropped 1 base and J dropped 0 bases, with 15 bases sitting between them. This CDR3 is CASSLGVRGPLNTEAFF. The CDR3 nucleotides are TGTGCCAGCAGCTTAGGGGTTCGGGGGCCCTTGAACACTGAAGCTTTCTTT. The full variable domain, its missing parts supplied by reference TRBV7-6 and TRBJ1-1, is GAGVSQSPRYKVTKRGQDVALRCDPISGHVSLYWYRQALGQGPEFLTYFNYEAQQDKSGLPNDRFSAERPEGSISTLTIQRTEQRDSAMYRCASSLGVRGPLNTEAFFGQGTRLTVV.

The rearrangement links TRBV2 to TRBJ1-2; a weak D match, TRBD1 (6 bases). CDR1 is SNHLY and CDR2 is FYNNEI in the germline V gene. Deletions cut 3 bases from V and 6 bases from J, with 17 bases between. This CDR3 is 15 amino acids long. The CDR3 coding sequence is TGTGCCAGCAGTGATTCGCGGGCCCCAGGGGATGGCTACACCTTC. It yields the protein CASSDSRAPGDGYTF.

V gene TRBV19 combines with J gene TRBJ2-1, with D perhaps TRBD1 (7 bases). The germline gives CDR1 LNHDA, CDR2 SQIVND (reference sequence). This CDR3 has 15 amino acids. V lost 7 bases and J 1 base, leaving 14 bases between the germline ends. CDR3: CASMPTGRSYNEQFF. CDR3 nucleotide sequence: TGTGCCAGTATGCCGACAGGGAGGTCCTACAATGAGCAGTTCTTC.

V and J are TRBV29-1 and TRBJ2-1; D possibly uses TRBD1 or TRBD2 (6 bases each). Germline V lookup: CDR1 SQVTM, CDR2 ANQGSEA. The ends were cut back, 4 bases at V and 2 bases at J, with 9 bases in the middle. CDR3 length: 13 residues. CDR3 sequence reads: CSVGGGTYNEQFF. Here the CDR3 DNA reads TGCAGCGTTGGAGGGGGGACCTACAATGAGCAGTTCTTC.

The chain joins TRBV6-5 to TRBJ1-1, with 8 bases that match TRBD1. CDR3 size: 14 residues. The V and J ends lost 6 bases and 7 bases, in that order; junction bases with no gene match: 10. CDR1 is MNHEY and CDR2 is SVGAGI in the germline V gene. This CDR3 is CASRSQGAPSEAFF. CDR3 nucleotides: TGTGCCAGCAGATCTCAGGGGGCTCCAAGTGAAGCTTTCTTT.

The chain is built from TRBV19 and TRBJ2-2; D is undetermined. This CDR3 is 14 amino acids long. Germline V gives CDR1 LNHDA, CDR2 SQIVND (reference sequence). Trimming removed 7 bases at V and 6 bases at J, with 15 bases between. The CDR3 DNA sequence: TGTGCCAGTAAAGGGTTGAGAGACGCCGGGGAGCTGTTTTTT. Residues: CASKGLRDAGELFF.

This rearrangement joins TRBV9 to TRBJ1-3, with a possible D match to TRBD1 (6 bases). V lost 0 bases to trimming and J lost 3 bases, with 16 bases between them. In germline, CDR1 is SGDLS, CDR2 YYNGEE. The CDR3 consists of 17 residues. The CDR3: CASSVEGGGRIGNTIYF. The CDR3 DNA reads TGTGCCAGCAGCGTAGAAGGTGGGGGCCGGATTGGAAACACCATATATTTT.

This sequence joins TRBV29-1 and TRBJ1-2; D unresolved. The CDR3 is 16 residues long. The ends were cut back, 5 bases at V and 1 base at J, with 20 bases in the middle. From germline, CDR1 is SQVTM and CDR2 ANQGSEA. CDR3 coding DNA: TGCAGCGTTCCCTGGACGGGTCTTGGGGTTAACTATGGCTACACCTTC. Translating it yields CSVPWTGLGVNYGYTF.

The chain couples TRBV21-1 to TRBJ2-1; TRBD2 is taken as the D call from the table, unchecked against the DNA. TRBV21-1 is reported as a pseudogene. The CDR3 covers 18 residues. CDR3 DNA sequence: TGTGCCAGCAGCAAAGAGGAGCCGACGGGGAACTCCTACAATGAGCAGTTCTTC. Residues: CASSKEEPTGNSYNEQFF.

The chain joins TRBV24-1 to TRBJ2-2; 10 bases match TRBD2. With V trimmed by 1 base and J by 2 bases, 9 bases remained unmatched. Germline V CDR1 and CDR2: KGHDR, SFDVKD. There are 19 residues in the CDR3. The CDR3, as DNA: TGTGCCACCAGTGATTTTGGGAGTGTAGCGGGGGGAAACACCGGGGAGCTGTTTTTT. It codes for CATSDFGSVAGGNTGELFF.

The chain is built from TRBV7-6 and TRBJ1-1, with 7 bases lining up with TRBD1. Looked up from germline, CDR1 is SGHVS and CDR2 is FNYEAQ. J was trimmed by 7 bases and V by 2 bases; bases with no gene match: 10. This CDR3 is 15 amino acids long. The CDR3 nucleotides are TGTGCCAGCAGCTTAAGTAGGGCCAGGGGGAGTGAAGCTTTCTTT. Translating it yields CASSLSRARGSEAFF.

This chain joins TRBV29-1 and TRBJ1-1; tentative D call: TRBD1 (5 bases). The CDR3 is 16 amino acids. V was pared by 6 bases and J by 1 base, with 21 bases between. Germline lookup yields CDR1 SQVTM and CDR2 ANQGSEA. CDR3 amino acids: CSVQKAVAGQNTEAFF. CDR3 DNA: TGCAGCGTCCAAAAAGCCGTCGCAGGACAGAACACTGAAGCTTTCTTT.

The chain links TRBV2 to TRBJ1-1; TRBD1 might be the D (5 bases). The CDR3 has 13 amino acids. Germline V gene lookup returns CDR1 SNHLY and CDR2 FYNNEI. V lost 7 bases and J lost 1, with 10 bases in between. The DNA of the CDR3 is TGTGCCAGCACTAAGGACAAGAACACTGAAGCTTTCTTT. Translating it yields CASTKDKNTEAFF.

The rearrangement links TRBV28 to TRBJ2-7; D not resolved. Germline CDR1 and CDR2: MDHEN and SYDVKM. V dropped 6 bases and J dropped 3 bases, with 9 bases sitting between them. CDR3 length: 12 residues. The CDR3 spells CASSSGFYEQYF. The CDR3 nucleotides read TGTGCCAGCAGCTCGGGTTTCTACGAGCAGTACTTC.

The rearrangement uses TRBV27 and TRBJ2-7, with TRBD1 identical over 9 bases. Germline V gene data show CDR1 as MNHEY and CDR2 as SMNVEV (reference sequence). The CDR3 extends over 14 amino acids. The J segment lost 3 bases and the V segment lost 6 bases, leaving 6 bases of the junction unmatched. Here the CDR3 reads CASRRGTGIYEQYF. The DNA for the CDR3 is TGTGCCAGCAGGCGGGGGACAGGGATCTACGAGCAGTACTTC.

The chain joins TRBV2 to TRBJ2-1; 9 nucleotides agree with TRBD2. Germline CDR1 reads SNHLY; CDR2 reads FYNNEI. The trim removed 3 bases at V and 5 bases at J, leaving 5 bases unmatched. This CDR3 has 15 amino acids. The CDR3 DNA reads TGTGCCAGCAGTGAGTGGCGGGGGGGTAACAATGAGCAGTTCTTC. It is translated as CASSEWRGGNNEQFF.

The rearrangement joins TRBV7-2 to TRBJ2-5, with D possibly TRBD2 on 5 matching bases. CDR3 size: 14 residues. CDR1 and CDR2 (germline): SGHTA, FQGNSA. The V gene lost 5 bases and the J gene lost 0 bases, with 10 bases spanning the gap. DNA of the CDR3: TGTGCCAGCAGCACCGGGATCCACCAAGAGACCCAGTACTTC. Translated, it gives CASSTGIHQETQYF.